These T cell receptor beta chains were read from a single sample in a study of CD8 T cells in Susac syndrome. TCRdb passed the immunoSEQ multiplex PCR reads through MiXCR, listing each CDR3 protein once. The table records around 160,000 distinct CDR3 sequences, about 95% of them present only once. Specimen: CD4+ T cells from PBMCs. The receptors come from a human donor in good health. The CDR3 runs from the conserved cysteine through the conserved F or W. Fields, in order: clone size, J gene, D gene, CDR3 length, V gene, CDR3 protein, CDR3 DNA. A D gene is named only where the DNA matches it firmly. Clone size, where shown, is once, few, many, or a class for clones that have expanded.

clone size: .; J gene: TRBJ1-6; D gene: TRBD1; CDR3 length: 15; V gene: TRBV4-2; CDR3 protein: CASSLGTGENSPLHF; CDR3 DNA: TGTGCCAGCAGCCTCGGGACAGGGGAGAATTCACCCCTCCACTTT
clone size: few; J gene: TRBJ2-5; D gene: .; CDR3 length: 13; V gene: TRBV9; CDR3 protein: CASSVGAEETQYF; CDR3 DNA: TGTGCCAGCAGCGTAGGGGCGGAGGAGACCCAGTACTTC
clone size: .; J gene: TRBJ1-2; D gene: .; CDR3 length: 13; V gene: TRBV25-1; CDR3 protein: CASSEAGSFGYTF; CDR3 DNA: TGTGCCAGCAGTGAGGCGGGCAGTTTTGGCTACACCTTC
clone size: .; J gene: TRBJ2-5; D gene: .; CDR3 length: 14; V gene: TRBV5-6; CDR3 protein: CASSLLAPKETQYF; CDR3 DNA: TGTGCCAGCAGCCTGCTAGCGCCGAAGGAGACCCAGTACTTC
clone size: .; J gene: TRBJ1-1; D gene: .; CDR3 length: 14; V gene: TRBV6-5; CDR3 protein: CASSYQGMGTEAFF; CDR3 DNA: TGTGCCAGCAGTTATCAGGGAATGGGCACTGAAGCTTTCTTT
clone size: .; J gene: TRBJ1-4; D gene: TRBD1; CDR3 length: 13; V gene: TRBV3-1; CDR3 protein: CASSPGTVEKLFF; CDR3 DNA: TGTGCCAGCAGCCCCGGGACAGTTGAAAAACTGTTTTTT
clone size: .; J gene: TRBJ2-3; D gene: TRBD2; CDR3 length: 15; V gene: TRBV12-3/TRBV12-4; CDR3 protein: CASSLRGGGADTQYF; CDR3 DNA: TGTGCCAGCAGTTTACGCGGCGGGGGGGCAGATACGCAGTATTTT
clone size: .; J gene: TRBJ2-5; D gene: .; CDR3 length: 16; V gene: TRBV6-2/TRBV6-3; CDR3 protein: CASSKPATEYQETQYF; CDR3 DNA: TGTGCCAGCAGTAAGCCCGCGACAGAGTACCAAGAGACCCAGTACTTC
clone size: .; J gene: TRBJ2-1; D gene: TRBD1; CDR3 length: 14; V gene: TRBV29-1; CDR3 protein: CSVERGPQNNEQFF; CDR3 DNA: TGCAGCGTTGAAAGGGGGCCCCAAAACAATGAGCAGTTCTTC
clone size: .; J gene: TRBJ1-5; D gene: .; CDR3 length: 13; V gene: TRBV18; CDR3 protein: CASSPGLNQPQHF; CDR3 DNA: TGTGCCAGCTCCCCGGGGCTCAATCAGCCCCAGCATTTT
clone size: .; J gene: TRBJ1-1; D gene: .; CDR3 length: 12; V gene: TRBV29-1; CDR3 protein: CSVCWGSTEAFF; CDR3 DNA: TGCAGCGTTTGTTGGGGGTCCACTGAAGCTTTCTTT
clone size: .; J gene: TRBJ1-6; D gene: .; CDR3 length: 17; V gene: TRBV9; CDR3 protein: CASSVDIPGQRGSPLHF; CDR3 DNA: TGTGCCAGCAGCGTGGATATTCCGGGACAAAGGGGATCACCCCTCCACTTT
clone size: .; J gene: TRBJ2-1; D gene: TRBD1; CDR3 length: 15; V gene: TRBV15; CDR3 protein: CATSRDPGQGYEQFF; CDR3 DNA: TGTGCCACCAGCAGAGATCCGGGACAGGGCTATGAGCAGTTCTTC
clone size: .; J gene: TRBJ2-2; D gene: .; CDR3 length: 13; V gene: TRBV5-4; CDR3 protein: CASSRAGTGELFF; CDR3 DNA: TGTGCCAGCAGCCGCGCGGGCACCGGGGAGCTGTTTTTT
clone size: .; J gene: TRBJ2-5; D gene: TRBD1; CDR3 length: 12; V gene: TRBV4-2; CDR3 protein: CASSQGTGAAYF; CDR3 DNA: TGTGCCAGCAGCCAAGGGACAGGGGCTGCGTACTTC